These 19 T cell receptor beta chains were all obtained from the same sample, sequenced in a study of cytomegalovirus exposure and HLA in healthy donors. The PCR used 60 Vbeta and 13 Jbeta primers. Sequenced by immunoSEQ multiplex PCR; TCRdb stores in-frame clones only, minus some. The sample yields approximately 150,000 clones, over 75% seen once. The sample taken for sequencing was PBMCs. These receptors all stem from a man between 50 and 59 years old in good health and CMV-seropositive.

The J gene is TRBJ1-2, the V gene TRBV5-5, with D possibly TRBD1 on 6 matching bases. Per germline, CDR1 SGHKS and CDR2 YYEKEE (reference sequence). V lost 2 bases and J lost 4, with 9 bases in between. CDR3 length: 13 amino acids. Here the CDR3 reads CASSLQGGYGYTF. The DNA for the CDR3 is TGTGCCAGCAGCTTACAGGGCGGCTATGGCTACACCTTC.

About this clone itself: The junction and the germline gene differ at one end; a read error may be behind it. V is TRBV7-9 and J is TRBJ1-1, with TRBD1 as a possible D gene (5 bases). Looked up from germline, CDR1 is SEHNR and CDR2 is FQNEAQ (reference sequence). The CDR3 runs 14 residues. CDR3 nucleotides: TGTTCCAGCAGAAATATCCCCGGGCGGGACGAAGCTTTCTTT. It specifies CSSRNIPGRDEAFF.

The rearrangement links TRBV5-8 to TRBJ1-2; TRBD1 might be the D (5 bases). CDR1 and CDR2 from the germline V gene are SGHTS and YDEGEE. V was clipped by 1 base and J by 4 bases, with 14 bases between them. The CDR3 has 15 amino acids. In DNA form, the CDR3 reads TGTGCCAGCAGCTTGAAGGGGTTAACAGTCTATGGCTACACCTTC. Protein product: CASSLKGLTVYGYTF.

The gene calls are TRBV18 and TRBJ1-4, with 7 bases fitting TRBD1. After removal of 6 bases from V and 1 base from J, the junction contained 11 bases not matched to a gene. In germline, CDR1 is KGHSH, CDR2 LQKENI. The CDR3 covers 17 residues. CDR3 sequence reads: CASSRTGEILTNEKLFF. The CDR3 nucleotides are TGTGCCAGCTCCCGGACAGGTGAAATATTAACTAATGAAAAACTGTTTTTT.

This chain connects TRBV7-9 to TRBJ1-5; TRBD1 matches at 9 bases. V shed 6 bases and J 7 bases; nucleotides not matched to a gene: 7. The CDR3 spans 14 residues. CDR1 is SEHNR, CDR2 FQNEAQ, per germline (reference sequence). The CDR3 nucleotides are TGTGCCAGCAGGTCCGGGACAGGGACCCAGCCCCAGCATTTT. It is translated as CASRSGTGTQPQHF.

The chain carries TRBV4-1 and TRBJ1-2; 10 positions agree with TRBD1. Germline V gene lookup returns CDR1 MGHRA and CDR2 YSYEKL. Trimming took 5 bases from V and 5 from J; bases not matched to a gene: 8. CDR3 size: 15 residues. Written as DNA, the CDR3 is TGCGCCAGCAGCGCTCCCGGGACAGGGGTGTATGGCTACACCTTC. This encodes CASSAPGTGVYGYTF.

The CDR3 region is CASSSDRGATQPQHF. The CDR3 DNA reads TGTGCCAGCAGCTCGGACAGGGGGGCGACTCAGCCCCAGCATTTT. V and J are TRBV5-4 and TRBJ1-5; TRBD1 matches at 10 bases. With 3 bases clipped from V and 6 bases from J, the junction kept 6 bases outside the gene matches. CDR1 is SGHNT and CDR2 is YYREEE in the germline V gene (reference sequence). The CDR3 consists of 15 residues.

The V call is TRBV18, the J call TRBJ2-1, with 10 bases lining up with TRBD2. V shed 3 bases, J shed 5 bases, and the junction held 10 bases outside the gene matches. The CDR3 is made up of 17 amino acids. Germline lookup yields CDR1 KGHSH and CDR2 LQKENI. The CDR3 reads CASSPPRTSGQNNEQFF. The CDR3 nucleotides read TGTGCCAGCTCACCCCCTCGGACTAGCGGACAAAACAATGAGCAGTTCTTC.

The J gene is TRBJ2-1, the V gene TRBV7-8; TRBD2 matches 7 bases. The CDR3 spans 16 residues. Germline loops: CDR1 SGHVS, CDR2 FQNEAQ. V shed 4 bases, J shed 3 bases, and the junction held 9 bases outside the gene matches. As DNA, the CDR3 is TGTGCCAGCAGCTCCCCCCACAGCGGGGTCTACAATGAGCAGTTCTTC. Its protein is CASSSPHSGVYNEQFF.

The chain carries TRBV27 and TRBJ2-1; 8 bases map to TRBD1. The germline CDR1 and CDR2 sequences are MNHEY and SMNVEV (reference sequence). The V and J ends lost 3 bases and 0 bases, in that order; junction bases with no gene match: 4. The CDR3 is 16 residues long. The CDR3 region is CASSLTGVSSYNEQFF. The CDR3 nucleotides read TGTGCCAGCAGTTTGACAGGGGTTAGCTCCTACAATGAGCAGTTCTTC.

The chain has TRBV5-1 and TRBJ1-5; a weak D match, TRBD1 (6 bases). V was pared by 4 bases and J by 4 bases, with 12 bases between. The CDR3 consists of 14 residues. The germline gives CDR1 SGHRS, CDR2 YFSETQ. CDR3 DNA sequence: TGCGCCAGCAGCCCAGGACAGCCAAATCAGCCCCAGCATTTT. This sequence encodes CASSPGQPNQPQHF.

CDR3 loop: CASSLRTSGSTDTQYF. The CDR3 DNA reads TGTGCCAGCAGCCTCCGGACTAGCGGGAGCACAGATACGCAGTATTTT. This chain uses TRBV13 with TRBJ2-3; 11 bases match TRBD2. The CDR3 loop spans 16 amino acids. Per germline, CDR1 PRHDT and CDR2 FYEKMQ (reference sequence). The V segment lost 5 bases and the J segment 0 bases; nucleotides outside the gene matches: 4.

The chain employs TRBV27 and TRBJ2-2, with 8 bases identical to TRBD2. Trimming cost V 8 bases and J 3 bases; bases outside gene matches: 11. The CDR3 has 16 residues. The germline CDR1 and CDR2 sequences are MNHEY and SMNVEV (reference sequence). CDR3 in DNA: TGTGCCAGCCTTAAGGGTCCCGGGAGGGACACCGGGGAGCTGTTTTTT. Its protein product is CASLKGPGRDTGELFF.

V gene TRBV7-9 combines with J gene TRBJ1-1; no definite D call. V was pared by 2 bases and J by 11 bases, with 15 bases between. Germline V gene data show CDR1 as SEHNR and CDR2 as FQNEAQ (reference sequence). The CDR3 runs 13 residues. The CDR3 coding sequence is TGTGCCAGCAGCTTAAGTGGGAGTCAAAGGGCTTTCTTT. It encodes CASSLSGSQRAFF.

This rearrangement joins TRBV15 to TRBJ1-5, with D perhaps TRBD1 (6 bases). The CDR3 covers 16 residues. Trimming took off 2 bases at V and 0 bases at J, with 11 bases between the two ends. Per the germline V gene, CDR1 is LNHNV and CDR2 is YYDKDF (reference sequence). CDR3 sequence: CATSRQQGPSNQPQHF. The CDR3 DNA is TGTGCCACCAGCAGACAACAGGGACCTAGCAATCAGCCCCAGCATTTT.

This sequence joins TRBV19 and TRBJ2-3, with D unclear. Between the trimmed V and J ends, which lost 5 bases and 4 bases, there was a span of 16 bases. CDR3 length equals 15 residues. From germline, CDR1 is LNHDA and CDR2 SQIVND (reference sequence). In DNA, the CDR3 is TGTGCCAGTAGTTTAGTGTCAGGATCTTCAGATACGCAGTATTTT. It yields the protein CASSLVSGSSDTQYF.

This clone occurred once. The chain employs TRBV10-3 and TRBJ1-5; tentative D call: TRBD1 (5 bases). CDR1 and CDR2 from the germline V gene are ENHRY and SYGVKD. The V gene lost 0 bases and the J gene lost 5 bases, with 14 bases spanning the gap. This CDR3 spans 16 amino acids. CDR3 nucleotides: TGTGCCATCAGTGAGTCTGTCATTCGGGGGGATCAGCCCCAGCATTTT. Its protein product is CAISESVIRGDQPQHF.

This rearrangement joins TRBV6-5 to TRBJ2-7, with 9 bases lining up with TRBD1. Germline CDR1 MNHEY, CDR2 SVGAGI. The CDR3 is 14 amino acids. V trimming: 4 bases; J trimming: 7 bases; junction bases outside the gene matches: 8. The CDR3 DNA sequence: TGTGCCAGCAGTTCGACAGGGGGATTGGGGGAGCAGTACTTC. Its protein is CASSSTGGLGEQYF.

This sequence joins TRBV10-3 and TRBJ2-7; a possible D gene is TRBD1 (6 bases). Germline assignment: CDR1 ENHRY and CDR2 SYGVKD. The ends were cut back, 4 bases at V and 3 bases at J, with 13 bases in the middle. This CDR3 spans 14 amino acids. The CDR3: CAISVDRRDYEQYF. The CDR3 DNA is TGTGCCATCAGTGTGGACAGACGGGACTACGAGCAGTACTTC.